These 19 T cell receptor beta chains came from one sample sequenced in a study of T cells in Graves' hyperthyroidism and ophthalmopathy. Amplified TCR beta CDR3 regions derived from RNA transcripts. TCR CDR3 underwent first-round RT-PCR with the HTBI primer set. TCRdb re-derived calls from the multiplex PCR reads in MiXCR, one entry per CDR3 protein. This repertoire shows about 560,000 distinct CDR3 sequences, 16% found once; its top ten account for around 19%. Sequenced sample: blood. The receptors come from a woman aged 18-29 years with Graves' hyperthyroidism.

In regard to this clonotype: At one of its ends the junction is not consistent with the germline gene, which may arise from a read error. The chain recombines TRBV3-1 with TRBJ2-3, with 7 bases fitting TRBD2. Germline loops: CDR1 LGHDT, CDR2 YNNKEL (reference sequence). There are 19 residues in the CDR3. CDR3 in amino acids: CANSQDSNPTSPREDTQYF. CDR3 bases: TGCGCCAACAGCCAAGACTCAAACCCGACTAGCCCTCGTGAAGATACGCAGTATTTT.

Many counts were recorded for this clonotype. The CDR3 nucleotides read TGTGCCAGCAGCTTAGGGAGTTTGGGGGGTTTTGCCAAAAACATTCAGTACTTC. Translated: CASSLGSLGGFAKNIQYF. V and J are TRBV7-2 and TRBJ2-4, with TRBD2 as a possible D gene (6 bases). Deletions cut 1 base from V and 1 base from J, with 17 bases between. This CDR3 is built from 18 residues. Looked up from germline, CDR1 is SGHTA and CDR2 is FQGNSA.

This clonotype was detected ten times or more. V and J are TRBV10-1 and TRBJ2-5; a weak D match, TRBD1 (6 bases). CDR1 WNHNN and CDR2 SYGVQD come from the germline V gene (reference sequence). Trimming removed 0 bases from V and 5 bases from J, with 13 bases in between. The CDR3 consists of 15 residues. The CDR3 bases are TGCGCCAGCAGTGAGTCCCTAGCAGGGGCGGAGACCCAGTACTTC. Translation gives CASSESLAGAETQYF.

The chain recombines TRBV3-1 with TRBJ2-5; D remains ambiguous. Trimming took 3 bases from V and 2 from J, leaving 16 bases between them. CDR3 length equals 16 residues. Germline assignment: CDR1 LGHDT and CDR2 YNNKEL (reference sequence). The CDR3 sequence: CASSQGARLGQETQYF. CDR3 sequence (DNA): TGTGCCAGCAGCCAGGGTGCACGGTTGGGTCAAGAGACCCAGTACTTC.

This clonotype came up many times. The chain couples TRBV3-1 to TRBJ2-5; D perhaps matches TRBD1 (6 bases). CDR3 length: 15 amino acids. The germline gives CDR1 LGHDT, CDR2 YNNKEL (reference sequence). V dropped 1 base and J dropped 5 bases, with 14 bases sitting between them. The CDR3 here is CASSQGPQGWETQYF. For the CDR3, the DNA is TGTGCCAGCAGCCAAGGACCACAGGGCTGGGAGACCCAGTACTTC.

This clonotype showed up many times. The rearrangement links TRBV2 to TRBJ2-7; 11 bases are shared with TRBD2. Germline loops: CDR1 SNHLY, CDR2 FYNNEI. The junction had 5 bases not matched to a gene; V was cut back by 3 bases and J by 7 bases. This CDR3 spans 14 amino acids. DNA for the CDR3: TGTGCCAGCAGTGACTTAGCGGGGGGGCTTGAGCAGTACTTC. Amino acids: CASSDLAGGLEQYF.

This clonotype was found a few times. The CDR3 spells CSVGTSGEVTDTQYF. The CDR3 bases are TGCAGCGTGGGGACTAGCGGGGAGGTCACAGATACGCAGTATTTT. The rearrangement uses TRBV29-1 and TRBJ2-3; 13 nucleotides agree with TRBD2. Unmatched junction bases numbered 5, after V lost 6 bases and J lost 2 bases. The CDR3 contains 15 residues. Germline assignment: CDR1 SQVTM and CDR2 ANQGSEA.

The chain links TRBV20-1 to TRBJ2-1, with a possible D match to TRBD2 (6 bases). Germline loops: CDR1 DFQATT, CDR2 SNEGSKA (reference sequence). The CDR3 extends over 13 amino acids. The V gene lost 5 bases and the J gene lost 7 bases, with 15 bases spanning the gap. The CDR3 DNA follows: TGCAGTGCTCCGGGAGACGGCTTAAATGAGCAGTTCTTC. Protein product: CSAPGDGLNEQFF.

In its sample, this clonotype was seen many times. This chain links TRBV5-6 with TRBJ2-7; D uncertain. The ends were cut back, 3 bases at V and 4 bases at J, with 14 bases in the middle. Germline assignment: CDR1 SGHDT and CDR2 YYEEEE. The CDR3 has 14 residues. CDR3 nucleotides: TGTGCCAGCAGCTCCGGTACAGATAGGTACGAGCAGTACTTC. This gives the protein CASSSGTDRYEQYF.

The chain carries TRBV5-1 and TRBJ1-4; 9 bases are a match to TRBD1. The CDR3 is made up of 15 amino acids. Trimming removed 3 bases from V and 8 bases from J; junction bases left unmatched: 8. Germline CDR1 and CDR2: SGHRS and YFSETQ. Written as DNA, the CDR3 is TGCGCCAGCAGCTCCTCCGGGACAGGGAACGAAAAACTGTTTTTT. Translated, it gives CASSSSGTGNEKLFF.

This clonotype occurred many times. The chain has TRBV10-3 and TRBJ1-5, with 9 bases that match TRBD1. V gave up 10 bases and J gave up 3 bases; unmatched junction bases: 16. From germline, CDR1 is ENHRY and CDR2 SYGVKD. This CDR3 spans 17 amino acids. CDR3 sequence: CATTETRTGAANQPQHF. In DNA, the CDR3 is TGTGCCACTACCGAAACTCGGACAGGGGCGGCCAATCAGCCCCAGCATTTT.

This clonotype showed up many times. This chain uses TRBV11-3 with TRBJ2-1, with D maybe TRBD1 (5 bases). Germline V CDR1 and CDR2: SGHNT, YENEEA. The CDR3 extends over 13 amino acids. With 6 bases removed from V and 1 base from J, the gap between germline ends came to 7 bases. CDR3 DNA sequence: TGTGCCAGCAGGGACACTTCCTACAATGAGCAGTTCTTC. It translates to CASRDTSYNEQFF.

This clonotype came up a few times. The chain carries TRBV20-1 and TRBJ1-2, with unresolved D. Germline CDR1 reads DFQATT; CDR2 reads SNEGSKA (reference sequence). The CDR3 has 11 residues. In nucleotides, the CDR3 is TGCAGCGCCCCGGATAACTATGGCTACACCTTC. This translates into CSAPDNYGYTF.

The rearrangement links TRBV6-1 to TRBJ1-4, with D unresolved. The CDR3 consists of 14 residues. The V gene's germline CDR1 is MNHNS and CDR2 SASEGT. Deletions cut 7 bases from V and 0 bases from J, with 9 bases between. The chain's CDR3 is CASKYTPTNEKLFF. The CDR3 DNA reads as TGTGCCAGCAAATACACGCCAACTAATGAAAAACTGTTTTTT.

In this sample, this clonotype turned up once. A read error may explain this, as a much larger clone is one base away. The chain carries TRBV6-1 and TRBJ1-1; D unclear. Trimming removed 8 bases from V and 1 base from J, with 14 bases in between. The CDR3 loop spans 14 amino acids. Looked up from germline, CDR1 is MNHNS and CDR2 is SASEGT. The CDR3: CASGTPVENTEAFF. The DNA for the CDR3 is TGTGCCAGCGGTACCCCGGTGGAGAACACTGAAGCTTTCTTT.

This chain joins TRBV18 and TRBJ2-7; D remains ambiguous. The germline CDR1 and CDR2 sequences are KGHSH and LQKENI. The CDR3 loop spans 14 amino acids. Trimming took off 2 bases at V and 5 bases at J, with 13 bases between the two ends. DNA for the CDR3: TGTGCCAGCTCACCAACGGTTTCCCACCACGAGCAGTACTTC. It encodes CASSPTVSHHEQYF.

This clonotype was seen many times. This sequence joins TRBV2 and TRBJ2-5; unclear D gene. Per germline, CDR1 SNHLY and CDR2 FYNNEI. Between the trimmed V and J ends, which lost 4 bases and 3 bases, there was a span of 18 bases. CDR3 length: 16 amino acids. This chain's CDR3 is CASSVSPSHREETQYF. In DNA form, the CDR3 reads TGTGCCAGCAGTGTATCGCCGAGCCACCGGGAAGAGACCCAGTACTTC. The whole variable domain, remainder taken from reference TRBV2 and TRBJ2-5, is EPEVTQTPSHQVTQMGQEVILRCVPISNHLYFYWYRQILGQKVEFLVSFYNNEISEKSEIFDDQFSVERPDGSNFTLKIRSTKLEDSAMYFCASSVSPSHREETQYFGPGTRLLVL.

This clonotype was counted ten times or more. The V call is TRBV10-3, the J call TRBJ2-1; TRBD1 aligns across 8 bases. CDR1 ENHRY and CDR2 SYGVKD come from the germline V gene. The J segment lost 3 bases and the V segment lost 5 bases, leaving 6 bases of the junction unmatched. CDR3 length equals 15 residues. CDR3 protein: CAISPGTGDYNEQFF. The DNA for the CDR3 is TGTGCCATCAGTCCCGGGACAGGCGACTACAATGAGCAGTTCTTC.

The V and J genes are TRBV11-3 and TRBJ2-3, with a tentative D call TRBD2 (6 bases). Trimming left V 8 bases short and J 5 bases short, with 17 bases between. The CDR3 totals 14 residues. Per germline, CDR1 SGHNT and CDR2 YENEEA. CDR3 sequence reads: CASETSIWGDTQYF. CDR3 DNA sequence: TGTGCCAGCGAAACTAGCATATGGGGAGATACGCAGTATTTT.